This T cell receptor beta chain was obtained from a study of shared T cell receptors in the human thymus. Germline values: CDR1 MDHEN, CDR2 SYDVKM. The CDR3 is 11 amino acids. This table comes from immunoSEQ multiplex PCR, and its TCRdb copy is limited to in-frame clones, with some not included. Among a few hundred thousand clones listed, more than 85% were seen once. On this clone: A junction boundary mismatches the germline segment, possibly from a read error.

The V and J genes are TRBV28 and TRBJ2-5, with 7 bases identical to TRBD2. The receptor comes from a human donor. The sequencing sample was made of thymocytes. The DNA for the CDR3 is TGTGCCAGCAGCCCCGGGGGGTTCGCCGACTTC. The encoded protein is CASSPGGFADF.